This entry lists 19 T cell receptor beta chains sequenced from one sample in a study of cytomegalovirus exposure and HLA in healthy donors. The PCR contained 60 Vbeta and 13 Jbeta primers. Here immunoSEQ multiplex PCR was the method, and the copy in TCRdb shows in-frame clones only, minus some. The table records 200,000 or so clones, around 81% of them present only once. Sequencing was performed on PBMCs. Receptors originate from a woman under 30 in good health and CMV-seropositive.

The chain combines TRBV6-5 with TRBJ2-2; 11 nucleotides align to TRBD1. The J segment lost 7 bases and the V segment lost 2 bases, leaving 6 bases of the junction unmatched. This CDR3 is 16 amino acids long. Germline V gene data show CDR1 as MNHEY and CDR2 as SVGAGI. CDR3 bases: TGTGCCAGCAGTTACATCGGACAGGGGGCAATCGGGGAGCTGTTTTTT. Its translation: CASSYIGQGAIGELFF.

The chain uses TRBV5-1 and TRBJ2-3; 11 nucleotides line up with TRBD2. Germline lookup yields CDR1 SGHRS and CDR2 YFSETQ. V dropped 0 bases and J dropped 0; count of bases not matched to a gene: 3. The CDR3 spans 17 residues. This chain's CDR3 is CASSLGLAGTSTDTQYF. CDR3 bases: TGCGCCAGCAGCTTGGGACTAGCGGGGACTAGCACAGATACGCAGTATTTT.

The chain employs TRBV6-1 and TRBJ1-6; perhaps TRBD1 as D (6 bases). V lost 6 bases, J lost 3 bases, and 6 bases lay in between. Germline V CDR1 and CDR2: MNHNS, SASEGT. This CDR3 spans 13 amino acids. CDR3 DNA sequence: TGTGCCAGCAGAGGGGGCTATAATTCACCCCTCCACTTT. Its translation is CASRGGYNSPLHF.

The chain employs TRBV5-1 and TRBJ1-1; D unclear. Germline CDR1 SGHRS, CDR2 YFSETQ. The CDR3 length is 13 residues. V lost 6 bases, J lost 1 base, and 10 bases lay in between. This chain's CDR3 is CASMALGNTEAFF. The CDR3 coding sequence is TGCGCCAGCATGGCCCTAGGGAACACTGAAGCTTTCTTT.

V and J are TRBV18 and TRBJ1-1; unclear D gene. Looked up from germline, CDR1 is KGHSH and CDR2 is LQKENI. The CDR3 runs 13 residues. Trimming took 1 base from V and 4 from J, leaving 7 bases between them. The CDR3 DNA follows: TGTGCCAGCTCACCACTCGAGGGCACTGAAGCTTTCTTT. Its translation is CASSPLEGTEAFF.

The V and J genes are TRBV29-1 and TRBJ2-3, with 8 bases fitting TRBD2. The CDR3 contains 14 residues. V was clipped by 1 base and J by 5 bases; unmatched bases: 5. In germline, CDR1 is SQVTM, CDR2 ANQGSEA. Written as DNA, the CDR3 is TGCAGCGTTGAAGCCCGGGGGGGCCTAGATACGCAGTATTTT. It codes for CSVEARGGLDTQYF.

This chain links TRBV27 with TRBJ2-7; D is unresolved. V dropped 1 base and J dropped 0 bases, with 7 bases sitting between them. This CDR3 is built from 14 residues. CDR1 and CDR2 from the germline V gene are MNHEY and SMNVEV (reference sequence). CDR3 nucleotide sequence: TGTGCCAGCAGTTTATGGCGGAGCTCCTACGAGCAGTACTTC. Protein: CASSLWRSSYEQYF.

The J gene is TRBJ1-3, the V gene TRBV28, with no clear D. Germline V gene lookup returns CDR1 MDHEN and CDR2 SYDVKM. The CDR3 loop spans 16 amino acids. Deletions cut 3 bases from V and 2 bases from J, with 14 bases between. This CDR3 is CASSLTEVGAGNTIYF. CDR3 DNA sequence: TGTGCCAGCAGTTTGACCGAGGTTGGCGCTGGAAACACCATATATTTT.

The chain recombines TRBV14 with TRBJ2-1; TRBD2 matches 12 bases. J gave up 4 bases and V 5 bases, and 3 bases lay outside the gene matches. There are 15 residues in the CDR3. CDR1 is SGHDN and CDR2 is FVKESK in the germline V gene. The CDR3: CASSIGLAGYNEQFF. The CDR3 bases are TGTGCCAGCAGCATAGGACTAGCGGGGTACAATGAGCAGTTCTTC.

The V gene is TRBV9, the J gene TRBJ2-2; a weak D match, TRBD2 (7 bases). Trimming took off 7 bases at V and 4 bases at J, with 17 bases between the two ends. Germline assignment: CDR1 SGDLS and CDR2 YYNGEE. The CDR3 sequence is 15 residues long. In DNA, the CDR3 is TGTGCCAGCGACGGGGAGGGAGGGGGCACCGGGGAGCTGTTTTTT. Its protein product is CASDGEGGGTGELFF.

This sequence joins TRBV7-8 and TRBJ1-5, with 8 nucleotides matching TRBD1. This CDR3 spans 15 amino acids. Germline V gives CDR1 SGHVS, CDR2 FQNEAQ. V shed 5 bases, J shed 4 bases, and the junction held 7 bases outside the gene matches. CDR3 nucleotide sequence: TGTGCCAGCAGCCCTACAGGGGGTGAGAATCAGCCCCAGCATTTT. Its protein product is CASSPTGGENQPQHF.

The V gene is TRBV18, the J gene TRBJ2-3; D is possibly TRBD2 (5 bases). Germline CDR1 and CDR2: KGHSH and LQKENI. The CDR3 totals 16 residues. V was trimmed by 3 bases and J by 0 bases, leaving 13 bases between them. The CDR3 here is CASSPGLARSTDTQYF. The CDR3, as DNA: TGTGCCAGCTCACCGGGGTTAGCGAGAAGCACAGATACGCAGTATTTT.

This clone has only a few counts. The V gene is TRBV15, the J gene TRBJ1-5, with 10 bases aligning to TRBD1. Per germline, CDR1 LNHNV and CDR2 YYDKDF (reference sequence). The V gene end was trimmed by 4 bases and the J gene end by 7 bases; junction bases not matched to a gene: 7. The length of the CDR3 is 15 residues. CDR3 in amino acids: CATSIGTGDSQPQHF. In nucleotides, the CDR3 is TGTGCCACCAGCATCGGGACAGGGGATTCCCAGCCCCAGCATTTT.

The chain couples TRBV18 to TRBJ2-5; TRBD2 is a possible D gene (5 bases). Trimming removed 3 bases from V and 2 bases from J, with 19 bases in between. Germline loops: CDR1 KGHSH, CDR2 LQKENI. The CDR3 loop spans 17 amino acids. The DNA of the CDR3 is TGTGCCAGCTCACCCGACTCCGACCCTCTAGCTCAAGAGACCCAGTACTTC. As protein: CASSPDSDPLAQETQYF.

This clone was found a few times. The J gene is TRBJ2-1, the V gene TRBV28; no clear D gene. This CDR3 is 13 amino acids long. V dropped 5 bases and J dropped 6 bases, with 11 bases sitting between them. Germline CDR1 and CDR2: MDHEN and SYDVKM. The CDR3 DNA reads as TGTGCCAGCAGTGAAGGTGGGCCCAATGAGCAGTTCTTC. Amino acid sequence: CASSEGGPNEQFF.

This clone was picked up one time. The V and J genes are TRBV30 and TRBJ1-2; 7 bases align to TRBD1. V trimming: 5 bases; J trimming: 8 bases; junction bases outside the gene matches: 8. Per germline, CDR1 GTSNPN and CDR2 SVGIG (reference sequence). The CDR3 contains 12 residues. CDR3 bases: TGTGCCTGGGGAGGGGGCAGCCCAGGCTACACCTTC. Translation gives CAWGGGSPGYTF.

In regard to this clone: The CDR3 end shows no conserved phenylalanine or tryptophan, and so a read error is likely. V and J are TRBV4-1 and TRBJ1-5, with 7 bases that match TRBD1. Germline CDR1 is MGHRA and CDR2 is YSYEKL. The CDR3 contains 17 residues. V shed 2 bases and J 5 bases; nucleotides not matched to a gene: 12. The CDR3 region is CASSQRQGRVNDQPQHL. DNA for the CDR3: TGCGCCAGCAGCCAAAGACAGGGAAGGGTTAATGATCAGCCCCAGCATCTT.

In this sample, this clone turned up a few times. The rearrangement uses TRBV7-2 and TRBJ2-5, with 15 bases lining up with TRBD2. The germline CDR1 and CDR2 sequences are SGHTA and FQGNSA. V shed 6 bases, J shed 2 bases, and the junction held 7 bases outside the gene matches. The CDR3 is 17 amino acids. In nucleotides, the CDR3 is TGTGCCAGCAGGAGGGGACTAGCGGGGGGAGATCAAGAGACCCAGTACTTC. Its translation is CASRRGLAGGDQETQYF.

The chain is built from TRBV28 and TRBJ2-5, with TRBD2 as a possible D gene (6 bases). The CDR3 is made up of 13 amino acids. V was shortened by 6 bases and J by 7 bases, with 15 bases between the two germline ends. CDR1 is MDHEN and CDR2 is SYDVKM in the germline V gene. DNA of the CDR3: TGTGCCAGCAGCCGGAGGGAAAAGGGGACCCAGTACTTC. Translated, it gives CASSRREKGTQYF. Full variable domain (rest looked up from reference TRBV28 and TRBJ2-5): DVKVTQSSRYLVKRTGEKVFLECVQDMDHENMFWYRQDPGLGLRLIYFSYDVKMKEKGDIPEGYSVSREKKERFSLILESASTNQTSMYLCASSRREKGTQYFGPGTRLLVL.